Following are 14 T cell receptor beta chains from one sample sequenced in a study of CD8 T cells in Susac syndrome. RNA amounts of roughly 0.45 to 1 ug underwent reverse transcription with random hexamers. TCRdb reprocessed the immunoSEQ multiplex PCR reads with MiXCR, giving one entry per CDR3 protein. The sample lists roughly 330,000 distinct CDR3 sequences; about 92% were seen once. Material for sequencing was CD4+ T cells from PBMCs. Receptors were obtained from a human donor with multiple sclerosis.

This clonotype was counted once. The chain joins TRBV5-1 to TRBJ2-1; 7 bases fit TRBD1. The CDR3 is 16 amino acids. Germline V gene sequence: CDR1 SGHRS, CDR2 YFSETQ. Trimming at V came to 3 bases and at J to 8 bases, leaving 14 bases not matched to a gene. The DNA for the CDR3 is TGCGCCAGCAGCTCCAACAGGGGCCTACGTGGCGATGAGCAGTTCTTC. Translated, it gives CASSSNRGLRGDEQFF. Full variable domain (remainder filled in from reference TRBV5-1 and TRBJ2-1): KAGVTQTPRYLIKTRGQQVTLSCSPISGHRSVSWYQQTPGQGLQFLFEYFSETQRNKGNFPGRFSGRQFSNSRSEMNVSTLELGDSALYLCASSSNRGLRGDEQFFGPGTRLTVL.

The CDR3 loop is CASSLGGTSGRANEQFF. CDR3 sequence (DNA): TGTGCCAGCAGCTTAGGGGGGACTAGCGGGAGGGCCAATGAGCAGTTCTTC. The chain uses TRBV7-2 and TRBJ2-1; 16 bases are shared with TRBD2. This CDR3 is built from 17 residues. CDR1 is SGHTA and CDR2 is FQGNSA in the germline V gene. Germline trimming cut 1 base from V and 6 bases from J; bases unmatched to any gene: 3.

The sample holds one count of this clonotype. V gene TRBV7-9 combines with J gene TRBJ1-5; 7 bases align to TRBD1. This CDR3 comprises 15 residues. Germline V lookup: CDR1 SEHNR, CDR2 FQNEAQ (reference sequence). J gave up 4 bases and V 1 base, and 4 bases lay outside the gene matches. The CDR3 sequence: CASSLGTGANQPQHF. DNA of the CDR3: TGTGCCAGCAGCTTAGGAACAGGGGCGAATCAGCCCCAGCATTTT. Drawing the rest from reference TRBV7-9 and TRBJ1-5, the complete variable domain is DTGVSQNPRHKITKRGQNVTFRCDPISEHNRLYWYRQTLGQGPEFLTYFQNEAQLEKSRLLSDRFSAERPKGSFSTLEIQRTEQGDSAMYLCASSLGTGANQPQHFGDGTRLSIL.

The CDR3 loop reads CASSFLQGGYLENIQYF. In nucleotides, the CDR3 is TGTGCCAGCAGCTTCTTACAGGGCGGCTACCTGGAAAACATTCAGTACTTC. The V and J genes are TRBV5-6 and TRBJ2-4; tentatively, D is TRBD1 (6 bases). Germline assignment: CDR1 SGHDT and CDR2 YYEEEE. The V end lost 2 bases, the J end lost 5 bases, and 20 bases lay between the germline ends. CDR3 size: 17 residues.

The J gene is TRBJ1-4, the V gene TRBV7-9; possibly TRBD1 for D (6 bases). The germline V gene has CDR1 SEHNR and CDR2 FQNEAQ (reference sequence). The CDR3 covers 14 residues. V dropped 5 bases and J dropped 6 bases, with 13 bases sitting between them. The CDR3 DNA reads TGTGCCAGCAGCATCCCGGGACAAGATGAAAAACTGTTTTTT. This codes for CASSIPGQDEKLFF.

V and J are TRBV7-2 and TRBJ1-2; D is ambiguous. This CDR3 contains 13 residues. V lost 3 bases to trimming and J lost 8 bases, with 13 bases between them. Germline lookup yields CDR1 SGHTA and CDR2 FQGNSA. This CDR3 is CASSFMGLRGYTF. In nucleotides, the CDR3 is TGTGCCAGCAGCTTTATGGGCTTGCGGGGCTACACCTTC.

The rearrangement joins TRBV23-1 to TRBJ2-7; the D call may be TRBD1 or TRBD2 (6 bases each). TRBV23-1 is placed among ORFs of uncertain function. The V end lost 4 bases, the J end lost 3 bases, and 34 bases lay between the germline ends. This CDR3 is built from 21 residues. In nucleotides, the CDR3 is TGCGCCAGCAGTCCCATCCCCCCGGGACAATTCGGGTCTGGAGGGTTCTACGAGCAGTACTTC. It codes for CASSPIPPGQFGSGGFYEQYF.

The chain uses TRBV20-1 and TRBJ1-3; D remains ambiguous. Germline V gives CDR1 DFQATT, CDR2 SNEGSKA (reference sequence). Trimming shortened V by 6 bases and J by 1 base, and 10 bases separated the two germline ends. The CDR3 covers 13 residues. The CDR3 sequence: CSARDSSGNTIYF. In nucleotides, the CDR3 is TGCAGTGCGAGGGATTCATCTGGAAACACCATATATTTT.

This clonotype was counted between two and nine times. The chain is built from TRBV10-3 and TRBJ1-6, with D unresolved. The V gene lost 3 bases and the J gene lost 9 bases, with 12 bases spanning the gap. The CDR3 sequence is 14 residues long. Germline V gene sequence: CDR1 ENHRY, CDR2 SYGVKD. The CDR3 DNA sequence: TGTGCCATCAGTGACCTCTTCGGAATTTCACCCCTCCACTTT. Its protein is CAISDLFGISPLHF.

The chain carries TRBV2 and TRBJ2-1; 16 positions agree with TRBD2. The CDR3 extends over 14 amino acids. CDR1 and CDR2 (germline): SNHLY, FYNNEI. Trimming at V came to 10 bases and at J to 9 bases, leaving 6 bases not matched to a gene. CDR3 residues: CATGTSGRGPEQFF. CDR3 bases: TGTGCCACCGGGACTAGCGGGAGGGGACCTGAGCAGTTCTTC.

This chain joins TRBV30 and TRBJ1-1; D is unclear. Between the trimmed V and J ends, which lost 6 bases and 6 bases, there was a span of 26 bases. There are 16 residues in the CDR3. The germline CDR1 and CDR2 sequences are GTSNPN and SVGIG (reference sequence). The CDR3 loop is CACQPPAPRTYAEAFF. The CDR3 bases are TGTGCCTGCCAGCCCCCCGCTCCCCGAACGTACGCTGAAGCTTTCTTT.

V gene TRBV6-5 combines with J gene TRBJ2-7; 12 nucleotides align to TRBD2. V lost 2 bases, J lost 2 bases, and 4 bases stayed unmatched. The CDR3 loop spans 16 amino acids. Germline V lookup: CDR1 MNHEY, CDR2 SVGAGI. The CDR3 DNA sequence: TGTGCCAGCAGTTACGCTAGCGGGAGGGTTGCCTACGAGCAGTACTTC. This translates into CASSYASGRVAYEQYF.

This chain connects TRBV21-1 to TRBJ1-5. TRBV21-1 is designated a pseudogene. The CDR3 totals 15 residues. In nucleotides, the CDR3 is TGTGCCAGCAGCCCGCGGGGGGCTACCAATCAGCCCCAGCATTTT. Translation: CASSPRGATNQPQHF.

CDR3 loop: CASSPGGIGGGETQYF. DNA for the CDR3: TGTGCCAGCAGCCCCGGAGGAATTGGGGGCGGAGAGACCCAGTACTTC. The V call is TRBV4-2, the J call TRBJ2-5; a possible D gene is TRBD1 (6 bases). Trimming stripped 4 bases from V and 4 bases from J, with 19 bases between. The CDR3 sequence is 16 residues long. CDR1 is LGHNA and CDR2 is YNFKEQ in the germline V gene.